These T cell receptor beta chains were read from a single sample in a study of blood T cell repertoires in COVID-19. Using immunoSEQ multiplex PCR, the repertoire was profiled, and TCRdb retains in-frame clones only, with some absent. The data contain some 97,000 clones, approximately 84% of them singletons. The sample taken for sequencing was peripheral blood. The receptors were sampled from a man aged 25-45 years in a cohort sampled during active COVID-19. CDR3s include the opening cysteine and the closing phenylalanine or tryptophan.

V,CDR3
TRBV7-9,CASSLAGQSGGYTF
TRBV6-2/TRBV6-3,CASSSGGTAFF
TRBV29-1,CSVMDRAHYGYTF
TRBV7-2,CASTLQGWGSPLHF
TRBV2,CASSPGLADTDTQYF
TRBV6-1,CASSVGRLAGGRETQYF
TRBV27,CASSRGQGDGYTF
TRBV2,CASSWTSGGKETQYF
TRBV7-3,CASSLHGQGATEAFF
TRBV5-1,CASSLAGGYSETQYF
TRBV5-1,CASGSTGLANTEAFF
TRBV6-5,CASGYGTYEQYF